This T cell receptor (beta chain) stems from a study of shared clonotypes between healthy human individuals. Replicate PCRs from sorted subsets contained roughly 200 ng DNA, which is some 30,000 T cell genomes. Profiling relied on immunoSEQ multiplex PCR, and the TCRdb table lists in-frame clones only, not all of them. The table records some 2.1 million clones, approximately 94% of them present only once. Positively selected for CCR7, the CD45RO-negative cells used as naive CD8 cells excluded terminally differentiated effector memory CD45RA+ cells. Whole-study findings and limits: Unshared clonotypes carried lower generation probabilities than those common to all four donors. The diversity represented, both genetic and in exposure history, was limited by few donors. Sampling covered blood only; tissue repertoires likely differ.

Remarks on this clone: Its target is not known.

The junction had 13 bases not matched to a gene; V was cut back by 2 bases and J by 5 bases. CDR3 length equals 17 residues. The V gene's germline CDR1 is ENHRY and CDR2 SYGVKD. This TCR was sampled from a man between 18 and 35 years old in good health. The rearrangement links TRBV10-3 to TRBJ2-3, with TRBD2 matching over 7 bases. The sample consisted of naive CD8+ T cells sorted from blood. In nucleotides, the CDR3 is TGTGCCATCAGTGAGGATGGTAGCGGGCCCAGACTAGATACGCAGTATTTT. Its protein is CAISEDGSGPRLDTQYF.